The 30 T cell receptor beta chains listed next were all sequenced from one sample in a study of T cell changes during pregnancy in multiple sclerosis. Measured with immunoSEQ multiplex PCR; TCRdb has only the in-frame clones, and not every one. This table has 60,000 to 75,000 clones, about 91% appearing once. This sample comprised peripheral blood, obtained in the second trimester of pregnancy. All receptors come from a female donor in good health, enrolled as a control in a pregnancy study.

The rearrangement links TRBV6-4 to TRBJ2-3; 10 bases line up with TRBD2. The CDR3 length is 15 residues. From germline, CDR1 is MRHNA and CDR2 SNTAGT. V shed 5 bases and J 4 bases; nucleotides not matched to a gene: 6. Written as DNA, the CDR3 is TGTGCCAGCAGTATAGCGGGAGGAAGGGCAGATACGCAGTATTTT. Translation gives CASSIAGGRADTQYF.

V gene TRBV10-2 combines with J gene TRBJ2-1; no firm D call. Germline-derived CDR1 and CDR2 are WSHSY and SAAADI. The V gene lost 5 bases and the J gene lost 6 bases, with 11 bases spanning the gap. The CDR3 length is 13 residues. The CDR3 here is CASSFGPSNEQFF. The DNA for the CDR3 is TGCGCCAGCAGTTTCGGTCCTTCCAATGAGCAGTTCTTC.

This clone occurred once. J is TRBJ2-2 and V is TRBV28; perhaps TRBD1 as D (5 bases). Trimming cost V 7 bases and J 4 bases, with 16 bases left between them. CDR1 and CDR2 from the germline V gene are MDHEN and SYDVKM. CDR3 length: 15 residues. DNA of the CDR3: TGTGCCAGCACCCTTACGTGGGGCCGCACCGGGGAGCTGTTTTTT. Amino acids: CASTLTWGRTGELFF. The whole variable domain, remainder taken from reference TRBV28 and TRBJ2-2, is DVKVTQSSRYLVKRTGEKVFLECVQDMDHENMFWYRQDPGLGLRLIYFSYDVKMKEKGDIPEGYSVSREKKERFSLILESASTNQTSMYLCASTLTWGRTGELFFGEGSRLTVL.

The rearrangement joins TRBV7-9 to TRBJ1-2; a possible D gene is TRBD1 (6 bases). Germline V gene lookup returns CDR1 SEHNR and CDR2 FQNEAQ (reference sequence). V gave up 5 bases and J gave up 8 bases, with 18 bases separating them. The CDR3 loop spans 14 amino acids. The CDR3 loop is CASSPDTGPVGYTF. The CDR3 DNA reads TGTGCCAGCAGCCCTGATACAGGGCCCGTGGGCTACACCTTC.

The gene calls are TRBV28 and TRBJ1-1; D gene uncertain. This CDR3 is built from 11 residues. Germline CDR1 reads MDHEN; CDR2 reads SYDVKM. Trimming took 3 bases from V and 7 from J, leaving 6 bases between them. In DNA form, the CDR3 reads TGTGCCAGCAGTTTTCAGGATGAAGCTTTCTTT. It translates to CASSFQDEAFF.

The chain joins TRBV11-2 to TRBJ2-7, with a possible D match to TRBD1 (5 bases). The germline V gene has CDR1 SGHAT and CDR2 FQNNGV. The CDR3 consists of 13 residues. The V end lost 5 bases, the J end lost 2 bases, and 10 bases lay between the germline ends. CDR3 nucleotide sequence: TGTGCCAGCAGCCAGGGCCCTACCTACGAGCAGTACTTC. Protein: CASSQGPTYEQYF.

The gene calls are TRBV4-2 and TRBJ2-3; 9 nucleotides match TRBD2. With 4 bases clipped from V and 2 bases from J, the junction kept 7 bases outside the gene matches. Germline values: CDR1 LGHNA, CDR2 YNFKEQ. The CDR3 runs to 16 residues. DNA of the CDR3: TGTGCCAGCAGCCCCGCCGTAGCGGGGGTCACAGATACGCAGTATTTT. The encoded protein is CASSPAVAGVTDTQYF.

The chain employs TRBV28 and TRBJ1-2; 7 bases map to TRBD1. J gave up 5 bases and V 6 bases, and 9 bases lay outside the gene matches. The V gene's germline CDR1 is MDHEN and CDR2 SYDVKM. This CDR3 spans 14 amino acids. CDR3 loop: CASRTGTVIYGYTF. The CDR3 nucleotides are TGTGCCAGCAGGACCGGGACAGTGATATATGGCTACACCTTC.

This clone was counted a few times. Other DNA sequences within the sample encode an identical CDR3. The chain recombines TRBV9 with TRBJ1-3; TRBD1 matches 8 bases. The CDR3 totals 15 residues. The ends lost 5 bases at V and 4 bases at J; junction bases unmatched: 8. CDR1 SGDLS and CDR2 YYNGEE come from the germline V gene. The CDR3 DNA reads TGTGCCAGCAGTTTTCAGGGGGCGCGGGGAAACACCATATATTTT. Translation: CASSFQGARGNTIYF.

The rearrangement uses TRBV15 and TRBJ1-5; a weak D match, TRBD1 (5 bases). This CDR3 region has 18 residues. Germline assignment: CDR1 LNHNV and CDR2 YYDKDF (reference sequence). Trimming shortened V by 1 base and J by 0 bases, and 16 bases separated the two germline ends. CDR3: CATSRVRGGVDSNQPQHF. CDR3 in DNA: TGTGCCACCAGCAGAGTGCGGGGGGGTGTGGATAGCAATCAGCCCCAGCATTTT.

The chain has TRBV28 and TRBJ2-1; TRBD2 matches at 14 bases. J was trimmed by 1 base and V by 11 bases; bases with no gene match: 4. CDR3 length: 15 amino acids. Germline V gives CDR1 MDHEN, CDR2 SYDVKM. Written as DNA, the CDR3 is TGTGCCGGGGGGACTAGCGGGAGATCCTACAATGAGCAGTTCTTC. As protein: CAGGTSGRSYNEQFF.

CDR3 nucleotide sequence: TGTGCCAGCAGCCCGACCGCGGCCTACTCTGGGGCCAACGTCCTGACTTTC. Its translation: CASSPTAAYSGANVLTF. V is TRBV7-9 and J is TRBJ2-6; D gene uncertain. The germline V gene encodes CDR1 SEHNR and CDR2 FQNEAQ (reference sequence). The V end was cut by 5 bases, the J end by 0 bases, with 14 bases between. This CDR3 is 17 amino acids long.

This clone showed up just once. The genes are TRBV7-2 and TRBJ2-1, with D tentatively TRBD1 (5 bases). From germline, CDR1 is SGHTA and CDR2 FQGNSA. Trimming removed 3 bases at V and 5 bases at J, with 11 bases between. The CDR3 runs 14 residues. In DNA, the CDR3 is TGTGCCAGCAGCTTGGGGCTCTGGGACAATGAGCAGTTCTTC. It codes for CASSLGLWDNEQFF.

J is TRBJ2-2 and V is TRBV7-8, with a possible D match to TRBD2 (5 bases). V was cut by 5 bases and J by 5 bases, with 15 bases left in between. This CDR3 is built from 15 residues. Germline V gene data show CDR1 as SGHVS and CDR2 as FQNEAQ. This CDR3 is CASSLTRERTGELFF. CDR3 DNA: TGTGCCAGCAGCCTGACACGGGAAAGGACCGGGGAGCTGTTTTTT.

The J gene is TRBJ1-2, the V gene TRBV10-3, with no clear D. CDR1 and CDR2 from the germline V gene are ENHRY and SYGVKD. The CDR3 totals 15 residues. Trimming took 2 bases from V and 7 from J, leaving 17 bases between them. The CDR3 region has the DNA TGTGCCATCAGTGAGCCGGGTGGAAGGGAGTTTGGCTACACCTTC. Its translation: CAISEPGGREFGYTF.

This chain connects TRBV27 to TRBJ2-3, with D tentatively TRBD2 (6 bases). CDR1 MNHEY and CDR2 SMNVEV come from the germline V gene (reference sequence). V was clipped by 4 bases and J by 2 bases, with 13 bases between them. The CDR3 runs 15 residues. The chain's CDR3 is CASSYLLASTDTQYF. CDR3 coding DNA: TGTGCCAGCAGTTATCTTCTAGCGTCCACAGATACGCAGTATTTT.

In its sample, this clone was seen a few times. This sequence joins TRBV19 and TRBJ2-7, with 8 bases that match TRBD1. This CDR3 contains 13 residues. The V gene's germline CDR1 is LNHDA and CDR2 SQIVND (reference sequence). The ends lost 10 bases at V and 2 bases at J; junction bases unmatched: 7. The CDR3 coding sequence is TGTGCCACTTCGACAGGGGCCACCTACGAGCAGTACTTC. Translating it yields CATSTGATYEQYF.

This clone was observed a few times. This chain connects TRBV5-1 to TRBJ1-2; TRBD1 aligns across 7 bases. The germline CDR1 and CDR2 sequences are SGHRS and YFSETQ. J lost 5 bases, V lost 4 bases, and 14 bases had no gene match. The CDR3 extends over 16 amino acids. The CDR3 loop reads CASSLELGGGLYGYTF. The CDR3 DNA follows: TGCGCCAGCAGCCTAGAGCTAGGAGGGGGCCTTTATGGCTACACCTTC.

The V gene is TRBV5-4, the J gene TRBJ2-1; TRBD1 matches 7 bases. The V and J ends lost 5 bases and 0 bases, in that order; junction bases with no gene match: 8. The CDR3 totals 16 residues. Germline V lookup: CDR1 SGHNT, CDR2 YYREEE (reference sequence). CDR3 sequence (DNA): TGTGCCAGCAGTCGCACAGGGGCGGTCTCCTACAATGAGCAGTTCTTC. Its protein is CASSRTGAVSYNEQFF.

V gene TRBV28 combines with J gene TRBJ1-2, with 7 bases matching TRBD1. V shed 11 bases and J 3 bases; nucleotides not matched to a gene: 9. CDR1 and CDR2 from the germline V gene are MDHEN and SYDVKM. This CDR3 contains 13 residues. The CDR3 region is CAGSPGTDYGYTF. CDR3 coding DNA: TGTGCCGGATCTCCTGGGACAGACTATGGCTACACCTTC.

A few counts support this clone. The chain recombines TRBV25-1 with TRBJ2-3; 7 positions match TRBD1. V dropped 6 bases and J dropped 3; count of bases not matched to a gene: 12. CDR1 is MGHDK and CDR2 is SYGVNS in the germline V gene. This CDR3 is built from 16 residues. The CDR3 region is CASSSTGDVRTDTQYF. The CDR3 region has the DNA TGTGCCAGCAGCTCAACAGGGGACGTAAGGACAGATACGCAGTATTTT. Combining the CDR3 with reference TRBV25-1 and TRBJ2-3 gives the whole variable domain EADIYQTPRYLVIGTGKKITLECSQTMGHDKMYWYQQDPGMELHLIHYSYGVNSTEKGDLSSESTVSRIRTEHFPLTLESARPSHTSQYLCASSSTGDVRTDTQYFGPGTRLTVL.

This CDR3 reads CASSTLDRLSSYNEQFF. Here the CDR3 DNA reads TGTGCCAGCAGTACCCTTGACAGGCTGAGCTCCTACAATGAGCAGTTCTTC. This chain connects TRBV27 to TRBJ2-1; a weak D match, TRBD1 (6 bases). The CDR3 contains 17 residues. V was cut by 5 bases and J by 0 bases, with 17 bases left in between. CDR1 and CDR2 from the germline V gene are MNHEY and SMNVEV (reference sequence).

The V gene is TRBV30, the J gene TRBJ2-5, with no clear D. The V end was cut by 1 base, the J end by 4 bases, with 10 bases between. The germline V gene encodes CDR1 GTSNPN and CDR2 SVGIG (reference sequence). The CDR3 is made up of 13 amino acids. CDR3 sequence (DNA): TGTGCCTGGAGTGGGCTGTCGGGAGAGACCCAGTACTTC. Protein: CAWSGLSGETQYF.

This chain links TRBV6-5 with TRBJ2-1; 7 bases are a match to TRBD2. The CDR3 length is 16 residues. The V gene's germline CDR1 is MNHEY and CDR2 SVGAGI. The J segment lost 1 base and the V segment lost 0 bases, leaving 3 bases of the junction unmatched. The CDR3 DNA reads as TGTGCCAGCAGTTACTCGCAACTAGCGTCCTACAATGAGCAGTTCTTC. Translating it yields CASSYSQLASYNEQFF.

The chain is built from TRBV28 and TRBJ2-7; TRBD2 matches 7 bases. CDR1 is MDHEN and CDR2 is SYDVKM in the germline V gene. Germline trimming cut 7 bases from V and 2 bases from J; bases unmatched to any gene: 2. This CDR3 has 12 amino acids. As DNA, the CDR3 is TGTGCCAGCATAGGGACTACCTACGAGCAGTACTTC. This translates into CASIGTTYEQYF.

V usage is TRBV27 and J usage is TRBJ2-7; a weak D match, TRBD1 (6 bases). The CDR3 spans 16 residues. Germline V gene lookup returns CDR1 MNHEY and CDR2 SMNVEV (reference sequence). The V and J ends lost 4 bases and 2 bases respectively, with 18 bases between them. The CDR3 coding sequence is TGTGCCAGCAGTTCATCCGACAGGCCGACCCCCTACGAGCAGTACTTC. Protein product: CASSSSDRPTPYEQYF.

J is TRBJ2-7 and V is TRBV7-9, with a weak D call TRBD2 (5 bases). Germline V gene sequence: CDR1 SEHNR, CDR2 FQNEAQ (reference sequence). The CDR3 sequence is 16 residues long. Trimming pared 5 bases from V and 3 bases from J, leaving 20 bases between. The CDR3 DNA sequence: TGTGCCAGCAGCCCAGGAGGCAGTCTCGCCCGCTACGAGCAGTACTTC. Its protein is CASSPGGSLARYEQYF.

This chain joins TRBV28 and TRBJ2-5; 8 bases agree with TRBD2. The length of the CDR3 is 15 residues. Per germline, CDR1 MDHEN and CDR2 SYDVKM. V was clipped by 5 bases and J by 5 bases; unmatched bases: 10. The DNA for the CDR3 is TGTGCCAGCAGTCCCCCTTCGGGAGGGGCGGAGACCCAGTACTTC. It yields the protein CASSPPSGGAETQYF.

This clone occurred a few times. The J gene is TRBJ1-2, the V gene TRBV7-9, with 8 bases fitting TRBD1. The germline V gene has CDR1 SEHNR and CDR2 FQNEAQ (reference sequence). V was clipped by 2 bases and J by 7 bases; unmatched bases: 6. The CDR3 sequence is 14 residues long. The CDR3 region has the DNA TGTGCCAGCAGCTTACACGCAGGGGGCGGTGGCTACACCTTC. This translates into CASSLHAGGGGYTF.

The chain uses TRBV11-2 and TRBJ2-3; 8 bases match TRBD1. There are 17 residues in the CDR3. Germline CDR1 SGHAT, CDR2 FQNNGV. V shed 4 bases and J 3 bases; nucleotides not matched to a gene: 12. The CDR3 sequence: CASSSSDRDIVTDTQYF. As DNA, the CDR3 is TGTGCCAGCAGCTCCTCGGACAGGGATATAGTTACAGATACGCAGTATTTT.